The T cell receptor (beta chain) under discussion was sequenced for a study of PD-L1 blockade in urothelial cancer (TCRdb year 2017). At the level of the whole study: All patients started therapy in about 2014 and received atezolizumab 1,200 mg intravenously every 3 weeks. Pretreatment tumor samples and matched peripheral blood, collected serially before and after atezolizumab treatment, underwent TCR sequencing. Progression-free survival longer than 6 months counted as durable clinical benefit, and TCR features were additionally tested against both progression-free and overall survival. The study, an exploratory multi-omic analysis, examined somatic, immune and clinical correlates of response to PD-L1 blockade with atezolizumab in urothelial cancer. An ECOG performance status of 0 or 1 was recorded for the patients, and 0 to 3 prior chemotherapy regimens had been received by the patients. Blood samples were analyzed at 3 weeks after treatment start (second dose) and at 6 weeks after treatment start. About 90% of the 29 patients were identified as males with urothelial cancer of bladder origin, and a prior smoking history was reported by 18 of 29 patients. Approximately 30 patients had pretreatment blood TCR-seq, about 25 had at least one posttreatment blood collection, and about 25 had tumor TCR-seq. In the same patients who had TCR sequencing, pretreatment tumors also underwent whole exome sequencing and RNA sequencing. Roughly 10 patients reached durable clinical benefit, while some 20 patients did not. A median of about 150,000 T cells and 85,000 or so unique TCRs was obtained from blood samples, and a median clonality of around 0.08 was observed.

Based on the germline V gene, the CDR1 and CDR2 sequences are SGHDT and YYEEEE. Including the terminal cysteine and phenylalanine, the CDR3 comprises 14 residues. This entry keeps only the CDR3 DNA: 42 bases, framed from base 1. Germline trimming amounts to 4 bases on V and 1 base on J, with 3 as the count of junction bases outside the gene matches. On the study overall, not on this receptor specifically: Among patients with durable benefit, tumor-associated TCR clones showed greater expansion in peripheral blood 3 weeks after treatment started (n of about 21, p = 0.022). Because of the small sample size (n ≈ 28) and the many exploratory analyses performed, the results are intended to be regarded as hypothesis-generating. A pretreatment peripheral blood TCR clonality below the median was linked to improved progression-free and overall survival.

According to the study, the label for this sample's time point signals: pretreatment peripheral blood. The cohort included under 35 patients with locally advanced or metastatic urothelial carcinoma who were treated at Memorial Sloan Kettering on a trial protocol. Peripheral blood mononuclear cells were collected pretreatment and during treatment, with between 1 and 8 total time points per patient. The Qiagen DNeasy Blood extraction kit was used to purify genomic DNA from total PBMCs and tumor samples. Collected pretreatment and during treatment, PBMCs were isolated and stored as previously described. With regard to this clone: Its antigen has not been determined. Base-call qualities are not available, and no considerably larger clone is one nucleotide away.

Synthetic TCR analog templates were spiked into each PCR to estimate absolute template abundance from read counts. The immunoSEQ assay was used to amplify TCRbeta CDR3 regions from genomic DNA with bias-controlled V and J gene primers. Rearranged TCRbeta segments were sequenced at approximately 20X coverage. In the source study's methods: Sequencing errors were corrected by clustering, and CDR3s were annotated against IMGT so that V, D and J genes could be assigned. Only productive TCRbeta rearrangements were used in downstream analyses, excluding out-of-frame or stop-codon sequences. Clonality was calculated as one minus the Shannon entropy normalized by the log of the number of unique productive sequences. Fisher's exact test with Benjamini-Hochberg correction, using a cutoff of adjusted p below 0.01, was how clones that differed between time points or between blood and tumor were identified. Sourced from immuneACCESS, this table was stored by TCRdb with only in-frame sequences that have V and J called. A share of the clones is absent; for the studies checked, an unresolved V gene accounts for under half, and the remainder has no known explanation. That table is the source of V, J and clone size, and D and trimming were worked out from the DNA. Within this sample are 70,000 to 95,000 clones, with roughly 90% of them counted one time only. The leading ten clones occupy roughly 0.88% of the sample.

The rearranged segments are TRBV5-6 and TRBJ2-5, with 8 bases aligning to TRBD1. The clonotype was recovered from a woman older than 75 with urothelial cancer. The source was PBMCs, collected around atezolizumab (anti-PD-L1) treatment. The sequenced DNA: TGTGCCAGCAGCCCGACAGGGGTCCAAGAGACCCAGTACTTC. It codes for CASSPTGVQETQYF. The CDR3, completed at both ends by the reference TRBV5-6 and TRBJ2-5 genes, gives the full variable domain DAGVTQSPTHLIKTRGQQVTLRCSPKSGHDTVSWYQQALGQGPQFIFQYYEEEERQRGNFPDRFSGHQFPNYSSELNVNALLLGDSALYLCASSPTGVQETQYFGPGTRLLVL.